A selection of T cell receptor beta chains follows, all from one sample in a study of vaccination effects on CD4 cells after COVID-19. These receptors have no identified antigens. Clones were sequenced by immunoSEQ multiplex PCR, and TCRdb holds only the in-frame ones, with some missing. The sample has around 25,000 clones; roughly two thirds are singletons. Sequenced here: CD4+ T cells from PBMCs cultured with SARS-CoV-2 spike peptides, sampled before COVID-19 vaccination. These receptors all come from a human donor who received a COVID-19 vaccine. Each CDR3 is given with its conserved first and last residue. D genes are given only for firm matches. Not all rows give a size; the values are once, few, many and, for expanded clones, a class.

J: TRBJ2-1
V: TRBV27
D: NA
size: NA
length: 14
DNA: TGTGCCAGCAGTTTAGTGGCTGCCGCTAATGAGCAGTTCTTC
CDR3: CASSLVAAANEQFF

J: TRBJ2-2
V: TRBV6-4
D: NA
size: NA
length: 13
DNA: TGTGCCAGCAGTGACAGGGACACCGGGGAGCTGTTTTTT
CDR3: CASSDRDTGELFF

J: TRBJ2-1
V: TRBV7-9
D: NA
size: NA
length: 13
DNA: TGTGCCGGCAGTGGGGACCGGGATGGTGAGCAGTTCTTC
CDR3: CAGSGDRDGEQFF

J: TRBJ2-7
V: TRBV6-2/TRBV6-3
D: TRBD2
size: NA
length: 15
DNA: TGTGCCAGCAGTTCGACTAGCAGAGCCAACTACGAGCAGTACTTC
CDR3: CASSSTSRANYEQYF

J: TRBJ1-1
V: TRBV10-1
D: NA
size: NA
length: 14
DNA: TGCGCCAGCAGTGCAGGGTCCCTGAACACTGAAGCTTTCTTT
CDR3: CASSAGSLNTEAFF

J: TRBJ2-7
V: TRBV9
D: TRBD1
size: NA
length: 14
DNA: TGTGCCAGCACCATCCAACGGACAGGGGGCGAGCAGTACTTC
CDR3: CASTIQRTGGEQYF

J: TRBJ2-5
V: TRBV4-1
D: NA
size: NA
length: 14
DNA: TGCGCCAGCAGCCTAGGTTCCACCAGAGAGACCCAGTACTTC
CDR3: CASSLGSTRETQYF

J: TRBJ2-5
V: TRBV3-1/TRBV3-2
D: NA
size: NA
length: 14
DNA: TGTGCCAGCAGCCAAGAGGGTAGGCGAGAGACCCAGTACTTC
CDR3: CASSQEGRRETQYF

J: TRBJ2-7
V: TRBV3-1/TRBV3-2
D: NA
size: NA
length: 14
DNA: TGTGCCAGCAGCCAGGGGCCGCAGTGGGAGGAGCAGTACTTC
CDR3: CASSQGPQWEEQYF

J: TRBJ2-7
V: TRBV23-1
D: NA
size: NA
length: 16
DNA: TGCGCCAGCAGTCATCCTAGCGCCATCGTACTCTACGAGCAGTACTTC
CDR3: CASSHPSAIVLYEQYF

J: TRBJ2-1
V: TRBV5-1
D: TRBD2
size: NA
length: 16
DNA: TGCGCCAGCAGCCTCCAGACTAGCGGGATCTACAATGAGCAGTTCTTC
CDR3: CASSLQTSGIYNEQFF

J: TRBJ2-3
V: TRBV7-2
D: NA
size: NA
length: 16
DNA: TGTGCCAGCAGCTTAGATCCGGCGTCCCTTACAGATACGCAGTATTTT
CDR3: CASSLDPASLTDTQYF

J: TRBJ2-3
V: TRBV19
D: TRBD2
size: few
length: 16
DNA: TGTGCCAGTAGTTATAGACCGGGACTAGTATCAGATACGCAGTATTTT
CDR3: CASSYRPGLVSDTQYF

J: TRBJ2-7
V: TRBV18
D: TRBD1
size: NA
length: 14
DNA: TGTGCCAGCTCACCAGGACAGGTCCGCTACGAGCAGTACTTC
CDR3: CASSPGQVRYEQYF

J: TRBJ2-1
V: TRBV11-3
D: TRBD1
size: medium-sized
length: 15
DNA: TGTGCCAGCAGCTTAGAACAGGGGGCCTACAATGAGCAGTTCTTC
CDR3: CASSLEQGAYNEQFF

J: TRBJ2-1
V: TRBV4-1
D: TRBD2
size: NA
length: 20
DNA: TGCGCCAGCAGACAGGGACCCTGGACTAGCGGGACCAGCTCCTACAATGAGCAGTTCTTC
CDR3: CASRQGPWTSGTSSYNEQFF

J: TRBJ2-7
V: TRBV6-5
D: NA
size: NA
length: 15
DNA: TGTGCCAGCAGTTACTCGACGGGGCTAACCTACGAGCAGTACTTC
CDR3: CASSYSTGLTYEQYF

J: TRBJ1-3
V: TRBV19
D: NA
size: NA
length: 16
DNA: TGTGCCAGTAGTATTATGGGGGAAGGCCTTGGAAACACCATATATTTT
CDR3: CASSIMGEGLGNTIYF

J: TRBJ1-2
V: TRBV6-6
D: NA
size: NA
length: 13
DNA: TGTGCCAGCAGTTACTCCCAGGGTAGGAGCTACACCTTC
CDR3: CASSYSQGRSYTF

J: TRBJ2-3
V: TRBV13
D: NA
size: NA
length: 16
DNA: TGTGCCAGCAGCTTAAAAGGGGTTACTAGCACAGATACGCAGTATTTT
CDR3: CASSLKGVTSTDTQYF

J: TRBJ2-3
V: TRBV7-8
D: NA
size: NA
length: 16
DNA: TGTGCCAGCAGCTTACTCTCGGGGGCCCTCACAGATACGCAGTATTTT
CDR3: CASSLLSGALTDTQYF

J: TRBJ2-1
V: TRBV19
D: TRBD2
size: NA
length: 14
DNA: TGTGCCAGTAGACTAGCGGGAGCTGTAGATGAGCAGTTCTTC
CDR3: CASRLAGAVDEQFF

J: TRBJ1-2
V: TRBV30
D: TRBD1
size: few
length: 12
DNA: TGTGCCTGGAGTCGACAGGGCTCTGGCTACACCTTC
CDR3: CAWSRQGSGYTF

J: TRBJ2-2
V: TRBV5-1
D: TRBD1
size: once
length: 15
DNA: TGCGCCAGCAGCTTCGGGACAGGGTACACCGGGGAGCTGTTTTTT
CDR3: CASSFGTGYTGELFF

J: TRBJ2-7
V: TRBV5-1
D: NA
size: NA
length: 11
DNA: TGCGCCAGCAGCATCTCCTACGAGCAGTACTTC
CDR3: CASSISYEQYF

J: TRBJ2-1
V: TRBV2
D: TRBD2
size: few
length: 17
DNA: TGTGCCAGCGCGGCTAGCGGGGGTATTAGCTCCTACAATGAGCAGTTCTTC
CDR3: CASAASGGISSYNEQFF

J: TRBJ1-6
V: TRBV3-1/TRBV3-2
D: NA
size: NA
length: 17
DNA: TGTGCCAGCAGCTCCGGGACACTTATCTCCTATAATTCACCCCTCCACTTT
CDR3: CASSSGTLISYNSPLHF

J: TRBJ1-1
V: TRBV3-1/TRBV3-2
D: NA
size: few
length: 16
DNA: TGTGCCAGCAGCCCCGGATCGATTCGGGTATACACTGAAGCTTTCTTT
CDR3: CASSPGSIRVYTEAFF

J: TRBJ2-2
V: TRBV18
D: NA
size: NA
length: 15
DNA: TGTGCCAGCTCACCATCGTCCGGTAACACCGGGGAGCTGTTTTTT
CDR3: CASSPSSGNTGELFF

J: TRBJ1-2
V: TRBV5-4
D: TRBD1
size: few
length: 15
DNA: TGTGCCAGCAGTCATGGGACAGGGGGTTTCTATGGCTACACCTTC
CDR3: CASSHGTGGFYGYTF

J: TRBJ2-1
V: TRBV9
D: TRBD2
size: NA
length: 16
DNA: TGTGCCAGCAGCGTTAGGACTAGCGGGGGGTTCAATGAGCAGTTCTTC
CDR3: CASSVRTSGGFNEQFF

J: TRBJ1-6
V: TRBV30
D: NA
size: once
length: 14
DNA: TGTGCCTGGAGTTGGGACGATGGGGCTTCGCCCCTCCACTTT
CDR3: CAWSWDDGASPLHF

J: TRBJ1-3
V: TRBV5-1
D: NA
size: NA
length: 17
DNA: TGCGCCAGCAGCTTGGCGGCCGGGACATTAGCTGGAAACACCATATATTTT
CDR3: CASSLAAGTLAGNTIYF

J: TRBJ2-7
V: TRBV6-1
D: TRBD1
size: once
length: 16
DNA: TGTGCCAGCAGTGAAGTGAGCGGGACAGGGTTCCACGAGCAGTACTTC
CDR3: CASSEVSGTGFHEQYF

J: TRBJ2-1
V: TRBV13
D: NA
size: few
length: 15
DNA: TGTGCCAGCAGAACCCCCCCTCCGGGGCCCAATGAGCAGTTCTTC
CDR3: CASRTPPPGPNEQFF

J: TRBJ1-1
V: TRBV27
D: TRBD1
size: NA
length: 17
DNA: TGTGCCAGCAGTTTTAGCCGGGACAGGAGAGCGGACACTGAAGCTTTCTTT
CDR3: CASSFSRDRRADTEAFF

J: TRBJ2-1
V: TRBV6-6
D: NA
size: few
length: 12
DNA: TGTGCCAGCAGTCCTAGCGTTAATGAGCAGTTCTTC
CDR3: CASSPSVNEQFF

J: TRBJ2-1
V: TRBV5-5
D: NA
size: NA
length: 13
DNA: TGTGCCAGCAGCTCGCTCCGGGGCAATGAGCAGTTCTTC
CDR3: CASSSLRGNEQFF

J: TRBJ1-3
V: TRBV30
D: NA
size: NA
length: 15
DNA: TGTGCCTGGAGCCATAAAGGGGCGAATGGAAACACCATATATTTT
CDR3: CAWSHKGANGNTIYF

J: TRBJ1-2
V: TRBV19
D: NA
size: NA
length: 18
DNA: TGTGCCAGTAGTATAGATATGAGACAGGTGGTAACTAACTATGGCTACACCTTC
CDR3: CASSIDMRQVVTNYGYTF

J: TRBJ2-3
V: TRBV15
D: TRBD2
size: NA
length: 18
DNA: TGTGCCACCAGCAGAGAAACCCCGGGACTAGCATTTGCAGATACGCAGTATTTT
CDR3: CATSRETPGLAFADTQYF

J: TRBJ1-2
V: TRBV5-1
D: NA
size: NA
length: 15
DNA: TGCGCCAGCAGCTTGCCCATTGCGGGGGAGTATGGCTACACCTTC
CDR3: CASSLPIAGEYGYTF

J: TRBJ2-3
V: TRBV29-1
D: TRBD2
size: NA
length: 14
DNA: TGCAGCGCCGGCGGGACTAGCGGCACAGATACGCAGTATTTT
CDR3: CSAGGTSGTDTQYF

J: TRBJ2-3
V: TRBV7-8
D: NA
size: NA
length: 13
DNA: TGTGCCAGCAGCCTCGGGATCACAGATACGCAGTATTTT
CDR3: CASSLGITDTQYF

J: TRBJ2-2
V: TRBV6-5
D: NA
size: NA
length: 14
DNA: TGTGCCAGCATCGGTTTTGTGAACACCGGGGAGCTGTTTTTT
CDR3: CASIGFVNTGELFF

J: TRBJ2-1
V: TRBV27
D: NA
size: NA
length: 16
DNA: TGTGCCAGCAGTTTACAGGGCGGAAGCTCCTACAATGAGCAGTTCTTC
CDR3: CASSLQGGSSYNEQFF

J: TRBJ2-1
V: TRBV9
D: TRBD2
size: NA
length: 14
DNA: TGTGCCAGCAGTTCTATGTCGGGAGGGAATGAGCAGTTCTTC
CDR3: CASSSMSGGNEQFF

J: TRBJ2-5
V: TRBV11-2
D: NA
size: NA
length: 11
DNA: TGTGCCAGCAGCTTAGGGCAGACCCAGTACTTC
CDR3: CASSLGQTQYF

J: TRBJ2-2
V: TRBV3-1/TRBV3-2
D: NA
size: NA
length: 15
DNA: TGTGCCAGCAGCCGCGAGGGGAGTCATCCCGGGGAGCTGTTTTTT
CDR3: CASSREGSHPGELFF